The clone carrying this T cell receptor beta chain was seen only once. Its cognate antigen is unknown. The sample comes from a study of cytomegalovirus exposure and HLA in healthy donors. The study, taken as a whole, reports: The study designated around 150 TCR beta chains cytomegalovirus-associated.

The ends were cut back, 4 bases at V and 9 bases at J, with 24 bases in the middle. CDR1 and CDR2 (germline): MGHRA, YSYEKL. This CDR3 spans 16 amino acids. It was with 60 Vbeta and 13 Jbeta primers that the PCR ran. In the original processing: Some 9.9 million of 80 million or so unique TCR beta chains were shared, per a later count. Libraries were prepared by immunoSEQ multiplex PCR; TCRdb keeps only in-frame clonotypes and omits some of them. V, J and clone size derive from that table, while D and trimming were established from the DNA sequence. The table lists around 200,000 clones, roughly 80% of them singletons.

This clonotype was sampled from a man aged 50-59 years in good health and CMV-seronegative. This rearrangement joins TRBV4-1 to TRBJ1-2, with a weak D call TRBD1 (5 bases). The sample taken for sequencing was PBMCs. CDR3 sequence reads: CASSRTPGGTPERYTF. The CDR3, as DNA: TGCGCCAGCAGCCGTACGCCTGGGGGGACCCCGGAGCGCTACACCTTC.